This TCR beta chain was found in a study of T cells after yellow fever vaccination. Overall study results and limits: Post-booster repertoires again held most primary-vaccination clones (roughly 96% CD4, roughly 88% CD8). There was a possibility that FACS-sorted repertoires contained abundant clonotypes contaminating from the bulk population.

Per germline, CDR1 MNHEY and CDR2 SVGAGI. Between the trimmed V and J ends, which lost 0 bases and 2 bases, there was a span of 16 bases. The CDR3 runs to 18 residues. The table lists this clonotype with many counts. The antigen is undetermined. TCRdb called the 5' RACE reads again in MiXCR, with one record for every CDR3 protein. The profile covers more than 65,000 distinct CDR3 sequences, with more than 5.5% appearing a single time and approximately 28% taken by the ten largest. The material sequenced was CD8+ T cells sorted from PBMCs, taken approximately 11 days after the first yellow fever vaccination. The sequence was collected from a man in his late teens or twenties who received the YFV17D yellow fever vaccine. This chain connects TRBV6-5 to TRBJ2-2; possibly TRBD1 or TRBD2 for D (5 bases each). The CDR3 coding sequence is TGTGCCAGCAGTTACTCGGGGGTAGGGGCTGCAAACACCGGGGAGCTGTTTTTT. It encodes CASSYSGVGAANTGELFF.